One and the same sample provided the 16 T cell receptor beta chains below, sequenced in a study of identical twins. From the 5' RACE reads, TCRdb called clonotypes with MiXCR, one entry per CDR3 protein. The sample lists under 900,000 distinct CDR3 sequences, 9% to 15% seen once, with under 2% in the top ten. The same data also went into a second study, on yellow fever vaccine responses in identical twins.

The sample consisted of PBMCs. All receptors come from a woman between 18 and 30 years old in good health.

In its sample, this clonotype was seen a few times. CDR3: CASGNSDTGELFF. In DNA, the CDR3 is TGCGCCAGCGGAAACAGTGACACCGGGGAGCTGTTTTTT. V is TRBV10-2 and J is TRBJ2-2, with unresolved D. The ends were cut back, 8 bases at V and 3 bases at J, with 10 bases in the middle. Germline CDR1 and CDR2: WSHSY and SAAADI. The CDR3 sequence is 13 residues long.

The chain links TRBV4-1 to TRBJ2-5; 9 bases agree with TRBD2. The germline CDR1 and CDR2 sequences are MGHRA and YSYEKL. This CDR3 has 17 amino acids. V shed 2 bases, J shed 0 bases, and the junction held 7 bases outside the gene matches. In DNA form, the CDR3 reads TGCGCCAGCAGCCAAAGTCGGACTAGCGTGTACCAAGAGACCCAGTACTTC. Residues: CASSQSRTSVYQETQYF.

The rearrangement links TRBV18 to TRBJ2-3, with TRBD1 identical over 9 bases. V was pared by 0 bases and J by 7 bases, with 8 bases of the junction left unmatched. Germline V CDR1 and CDR2: KGHSH, LQKENI. The CDR3 sequence is 16 residues long. CDR3 amino acids: CASSPPTGGVWNTQYF. DNA for the CDR3: TGTGCCAGCTCACCACCGACAGGGGGTGTGTGGAATACGCAGTATTTT.

This clonotype showed up many times. The chain carries TRBV28 and TRBJ1-1; D is ambiguous. The length of the CDR3 is 15 residues. Trimming took 7 bases from V and 1 from J, leaving 16 bases between them. Germline values: CDR1 MDHEN, CDR2 SYDVKM. The CDR3 DNA sequence: TGTGCCAGCACCTCCAACGGCCGACAGAACACTGAAGCTTTCTTT. Protein sequence: CASTSNGRQNTEAFF.

In its sample, this clonotype was seen many times. The chain uses TRBV12-3 or TRBV12-4 and TRBJ2-7; D perhaps matches TRBD2 (7 bases). The germline V and J ends were trimmed by 8 bases and 4 bases, with 15 bases remaining between them. CDR3 size: 13 residues. The CDR3 DNA follows: TGTGCCAGCGGGGGGGCCAGTCGTTACGAGCAGTACGTC. Its translation: CASGGASRYEQYV.

This clonotype was counted a few times. The J gene is TRBJ2-4, the V gene TRBV11-1; D might be TRBD1 (6 bases). This CDR3 has 16 residues. Between the trimmed V and J ends, which lost 2 bases and 10 bases, there was a span of 21 bases. CDR1 SGHAT and CDR2 FQDESV come from the germline V gene (reference sequence). CDR3 nucleotide sequence: TGTGCCAGCAGCTTAAGGTGGGACACGGTCCCAGGAATTCAGTACTTC. Its protein product is CASSLRWDTVPGIQYF.

This clonotype was recorded at least ten times. The genes are TRBV5-1 and TRBJ2-5; 8 positions match TRBD2. V was clipped by 4 bases and J by 4 bases; unmatched bases: 3. Per the germline V gene, CDR1 is SGHRS and CDR2 is YFSETQ. This CDR3 contains 13 residues. The CDR3 is CASSPTSGETQYF. CDR3 sequence (DNA): TGCGCCAGCAGCCCTACTAGCGGAGAGACCCAGTACTTC.

The V and J genes are TRBV12-3 or TRBV12-4 and TRBJ2-4; 7 bases are shared with TRBD1. The CDR3 spans 16 residues. The V segment lost 6 bases and the J segment 1 base; nucleotides outside the gene matches: 9. CDR3 nucleotide sequence: TGTGCCAGCAGCCGAAGGGACAGTTGGGCCAAAAACATTCAGTACTTC. Residues: CASSRRDSWAKNIQYF.

This clonotype was seen only a few times. The V and J genes are TRBV7-9 and TRBJ2-1; D may be TRBD1 (5 bases). From germline, CDR1 is SEHNR and CDR2 FQNEAQ (reference sequence). The CDR3 spans 14 residues. V was trimmed by 4 bases and J by 9 bases, leaving 16 bases between them. CDR3 in amino acids: CASSSTLSRGEQFF. CDR3 nucleotide sequence: TGTGCCAGCAGCTCTACCCTTAGTAGGGGTGAGCAGTTCTTC.

This clonotype appeared a few times. The chain joins TRBV12-3 or TRBV12-4 to TRBJ2-6, with D hard to call. Trimming took off 7 bases at V and 0 bases at J, with 13 bases between the two ends. CDR3 length: 16 residues. In DNA, the CDR3 is TGTGCCAGCAAGCTGGGTCCCTACTCTGGGGCCAACGTCCTGACTTTC. Protein: CASKLGPYSGANVLTF.

This clonotype was recorded many times. This rearrangement joins TRBV12-3 or TRBV12-4 to TRBJ1-2; a possible D gene is TRBD1 (6 bases). The V end was cut by 5 bases, the J end by 2 bases, with 15 bases between. The CDR3 runs to 15 residues. CDR3 sequence reads: CASSPGTRKNYGYTF. The CDR3 DNA reads as TGTGCCAGCAGTCCCGGGACAAGAAAGAACTATGGCTACACCTTC.

The CDR3 region is CASSVRDGAITEAFF. The CDR3 DNA reads as TGTGCCAGCAGCGTAAGAGATGGCGCGATCACTGAAGCTTTCTTT. This rearrangement joins TRBV9 to TRBJ1-1; D is undetermined. Per the germline V gene, CDR1 is SGDLS and CDR2 is YYNGEE. Trimming shortened V by 1 base and J by 4 bases, and 14 bases separated the two germline ends. This CDR3 comprises 15 residues. The variable domain in full, completed from reference TRBV9 and TRBJ1-1, reads DSGVTQTPKHLITATGQRVTLRCSPRSGDLSVYWYQQSLDQGLQFLIQYYNGEERAKGNILERFSAQQFPDLHSELNLSSLELGDSALYFCASSVRDGAITEAFFGQGTRLTVV.

The chain couples TRBV18 to TRBJ2-7, with 14 bases that match TRBD2. Trimming at V came to 3 bases and at J to 9 bases, leaving 13 bases not matched to a gene. The length of the CDR3 is 17 residues. Germline assignment: CDR1 KGHSH and CDR2 LQKENI. The CDR3 DNA reads TGTGCCAGCTCACCGACACCGGGACTAGCGGGGGACATTGTGCAGTACGTC. As protein: CASSPTPGLAGDIVQYV.

This clonotype was observed a handful of times. DNA for the CDR3: TGTGCCAGCAGCTTAGCAGACGGGGTCACTGAAGCTTTCTTT. This translates into CASSLADGVTEAFF. The chain uses TRBV7-2 and TRBJ1-1; D call uncertain. The CDR3 is 14 amino acids. CDR1 and CDR2 from the germline V gene are SGHTA and FQGNSA. V lost 0 bases to trimming and J lost 4 bases, with 9 bases between them.

The J gene is TRBJ2-7, the V gene TRBV15; possible D gene TRBD2, 6 bases. Trimming left V 1 base short and J 4 bases short, with 14 bases between. The CDR3 covers 15 residues. Looked up from germline, CDR1 is LNHNV and CDR2 is YYDKDF (reference sequence). The CDR3 region has the DNA TGTGCCACCAGCAGAGGCGGAGGGTTTCTTTACGAGCAGTACGTC. It specifies CATSRGGGFLYEQYV.

The chain has TRBV5-4 and TRBJ2-1; 7 bases fit TRBD2. Germline assignment: CDR1 SGHNT and CDR2 YYREEE (reference sequence). The CDR3 is 15 residues long. V dropped 4 bases and J dropped 8; count of bases not matched to a gene: 12. The CDR3, as DNA: TGTGCCAGCAGCACCCGGGCGGGAGAATCCCATGAGCAGTTCTTC. Its protein product is CASSTRAGESHEQFF. The whole variable domain, remainder taken from reference TRBV5-4 and TRBJ2-1, is ETGVTQSPTHLIKTRGQQVTLRCSSQSGHNTVSWYQQALGQGPQFIFQYYREEENGRGNFPPRFSGLQFPNYSSELNVNALELDDSALYLCASSTRAGESHEQFFGPGTRLTVL.